The source of this T cell receptor (beta chain) is a study of OX40 agonist ivuxolimab in advanced cancers. Sequencing used immunoSEQ multiplex PCR; TCRdb keeps in-frame clones, though not all of them. The sample lists 55,000 to 70,000 clones; 80% to 90% were seen once. CDR3 length: 14 residues. V shed 2 bases and J shed 3 bases, with 8 bases lying between them. Germline V CDR1 and CDR2: ENHRY, SYGVKD. This TCR derives from an adult with an advanced solid tumor such as melanoma, head and neck, liver or kidney cancer. The chain employs TRBV10-3 and TRBJ2-1; perhaps TRBD1 as D (5 bases). Sequencing was performed on CD4+ or CD8+ T cells sorted from blood, taken in a trial of the OX40 agonist ivuxolimab. As DNA, the CDR3 is TGTGCCATCAGTGAGCAGGGATTCTACAATGAGCAGTTCTTC. The encoded protein is CAISEQGFYNEQFF.